This paragraph covers one T cell receptor beta chain sequence. Its antigen is still unknown. The PCR employed 60 Vbeta primers together with 13 Jbeta primers. The protocol was immunoSEQ multiplex PCR, while the TCRdb copy is restricted to in-frame clones and leaves out a portion. The table records around 200,000 clones, roughly three quarters of them present only once. The data were obtained in a study of cytomegalovirus exposure and HLA in healthy donors. Notes on the study in general: Sequencing artifact likely explains a cluster of highly shared sequence variants. An analysis done earlier found most TCR beta V segments productive about 87% or about 30% of the time. The authors later linked a missense DCLRE1C variant to TCR beta V- and J-gene trimming. An apparent linkage of common viral pathogens to several of the most significant clusters emerged in a later analysis.

The sequence was obtained from a male donor in good health and CMV-seronegative. Source material: PBMCs.

CDR3 DNA sequence: TGTGCCAGCAGCTTGTCGCTAGCGGGGGCTCAAGATACGCAGTATTTT. This codes for CASSLSLAGAQDTQYF. The chain recombines TRBV5-6 with TRBJ2-3; 10 positions agree with TRBD2. The ends lost 1 base at V and 5 bases at J; junction bases unmatched: 7. The germline V gene has CDR1 SGHDT and CDR2 YYEEEE. The CDR3 spans 16 residues.